Sequencing of this TCR beta chain was carried out in a study of blood T cells in healthy people across ages. Study conclusions and caveats: Higher diversity and more naive CD4+ cells were features of long-lived donors, compared to aged donors.

On this clonotype itself: The antigen is undetermined.

PCR was performed a second time for about 7 to 11 cycles using a sample-barcoded 5' primer and a J-beta primer mix. Each cDNA molecule received a tag from a template-switch adaptor that had 12 random nucleotides. MiXCR was run by TCRdb on the 5' RACE reads, yielding one entry per CDR3 protein. The sample lists hundreds of thousands of distinct CDR3 sequences, roughly three fifths occurring once. The CDR3 length is 15 residues. Trimming removed 3 bases from V and 9 bases from J; junction bases left unmatched: 8. The sequencing input was blood. This clonotype was sampled from a man in his 60s in good health. V is TRBV12-3 or TRBV12-4 and J is TRBJ1-6; 7 bases are a match to TRBD1. CDR3 region: CASSLGGQRSSPLHF. CDR3 DNA sequence: TGTGCCAGCAGTTTGGGGGGACAGAGGAGTTCACCCCTCCACTTT.